The clone carrying this TCR beta chain came up a few times. The antigen is unknown. This CDR3 has 19 amino acids. Germline-derived CDR1 and CDR2 are MGHRA and YSYEKL. J was trimmed by 1 base and V by 4 bases; bases with no gene match: 17. TCRbeta library construction was performed incorporating unique molecular identifiers. One entry per CDR3 protein, called by TCRdb with MiXCR from the PCR reads. This table holds hundreds of thousands of distinct CDR3 sequences, about a sixth found once. The sample belongs to a study of T-cell reconstitution after alpha-beta-depleted transplantation in children. The study's findings and limits: The main origin of T-cell counts and diversity one year after transplant was newly produced T cells. Where some patients showed high TCRbeta diversity at day 60, it came from recipient T cells and thymic progenitors that had survived.

The sequenced sample was PBMCs, mostly from graft donor cells, obtained 360 days after TCRalphabeta/CD19-depleted stem cell transplant. V and J are TRBV4-1 and TRBJ2-5, with 8 bases matching TRBD2. This TCR was sampled from a boy in the first two years of life who had a stem cell transplant for Wiskott-Aldrich syndrome, so the T cells may come from the graft donor. The CDR3 here is CASSPFSGSSGGLQETQYF. CDR3 nucleotides: TGCGCCAGCAGCCCCTTTTCAGGGTCCAGCGGGGGCCTCCAAGAGACCCAGTACTTC.